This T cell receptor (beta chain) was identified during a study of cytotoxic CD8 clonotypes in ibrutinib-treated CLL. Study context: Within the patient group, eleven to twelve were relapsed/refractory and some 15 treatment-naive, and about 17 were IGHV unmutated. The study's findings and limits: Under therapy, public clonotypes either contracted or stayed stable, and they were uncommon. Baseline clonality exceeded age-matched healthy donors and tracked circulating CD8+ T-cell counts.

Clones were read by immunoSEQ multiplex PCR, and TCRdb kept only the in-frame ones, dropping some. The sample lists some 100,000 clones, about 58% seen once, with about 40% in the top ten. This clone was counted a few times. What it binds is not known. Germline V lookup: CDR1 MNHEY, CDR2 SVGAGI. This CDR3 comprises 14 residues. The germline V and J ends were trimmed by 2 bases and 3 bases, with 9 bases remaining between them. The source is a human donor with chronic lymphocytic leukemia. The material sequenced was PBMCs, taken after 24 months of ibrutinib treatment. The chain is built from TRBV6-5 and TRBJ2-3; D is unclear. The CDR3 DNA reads TGTGCCAGCAGTTACCAAGGTGGGACAGATACGCAGTATTTT. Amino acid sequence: CASSYQGGTDTQYF.